This paragraph reports one T cell receptor beta chain. This sample stems from a study of T-cell memory formation after mild COVID-19. This CDR3 has 15 residues. Trimming cost V 5 bases and J 12 bases; bases outside gene matches: 17. Per the germline V gene, CDR1 is DFQATT and CDR2 is SNEGSKA (reference sequence). TCRdb re-called the 5' RACE reads with MiXCR, one entry per CDR3 protein. The data contain approximately 410,000 distinct CDR3 sequences, more than 20% of them singletons. The receptor was isolated from an adult woman who had mild COVID-19 (a few samples of this study predate the infection). Cell type and time point are not known. Specimen: PBMCs or a T cell subset sorted from them (not recorded which). The chain joins TRBV20-1 to TRBJ2-1, with 9 bases fitting TRBD2. The CDR3 loop reads CSAPAGLASYGGQFF. The CDR3 nucleotides read TGCAGTGCTCCGGCGGGACTAGCCTCGTACGGGGGGCAGTTCTTC.